Described below is a single TCR beta chain sequence and its context. The clone's antigen remains unknown. No per-base quality is available; no much larger clone lies one base away. Per the germline V gene, SGDLS is the CDR1 and YYNGEE is the CDR2. The CDR3 runs 12 amino acids, cysteine and phenylalanine included. Only the CDR3 DNA is retained, 36 bases long and in frame from the first base. Between the V and J ends, shortened by 3 bases and 3 bases respectively, the junction contains 5 bases. The cohort was made up of about 610 healthy bone marrow donors. At the time of sampling, every cohort member was nominally healthy, though immune exposures that went unrecorded were likely present. The donor tested CMV seronegative, placing the donor among the 350 or so seronegative members of the cohort. A peripheral blood sample was collected from each donor, and TCR beta sequencing was performed on peripheral blood mononuclear cells. The Qiagen DNeasy Blood Extraction Kit was used to extract genomic DNA from the blood cell samples.

This record comes from a study of cytomegalovirus exposure and HLA in healthy donors (dated by TCRdb to 2017 to 2019). Turning to the overall study: According to an earlier analysis of a few hundred of the donors, about 190 million T cells yielded 90 million to 130 million unique TCR beta sequences and roughly 280 Gb of sequence data. Of the 398 genotyped donors, roughly 76% were placed in the genetic ancestry cluster associated with self-reported Caucasian donors. A later genetic analysis took genome-wide SNP genotypes for 398 of the 666 donors and used that subset as a discovery cohort. Four or five DR-DQ haplotypes were handled as single units for association and clustering because linkage in the cohort was strong. The aim of the study was to test whether cataloging public T cell receptors could identify signatures of past pathogen exposure. Typing coverage differed by locus: A, B, C, DRB1 and DQB1 were typed in roughly 620-630 donors, DQA1 in about 510, DPA1 in some 570, and DPB1 in about 450. Across 398 genotyped donors of the cohort, an average of about 250,000 unique TCR beta nucleotide sequences per donor were sequenced, and approximately 17% of those sequences were non-productive. Using immunosequencing, the study profiled T cell repertoires from some 670 subjects and related those repertoires to cytomegalovirus serostatus. Donor age, sex, ethnicity and CMV serostatus were compiled together with the repertoire data. High-throughput TCR immunosequencing, statistical association of individual TCRs with disease status, and machine learning were combined to predict cytomegalovirus infection status. In a later analysis, previously published TCR beta repertoires from 550 to 700 donors were re-analyzed and high-resolution HLA genotyping was added so that TCR occurrence patterns could be studied. Every discovery cohort repertoire had been produced on one sequencing platform. Along with the 666-subject first cohort, a separate validation cohort of over a hundred different subjects was used. In the later analysis, no new phenotypic data were used to find candidate immune exposures; instead, reliance was placed on TCR beta sequences and their occurrence across donors. An early release that covered about 600 HLA-typed donors contained approximately 320 gigabases of sequencing data and about 93 million unique TCR sequences. HLA typing included class I and class II loci at four-digit resolution. An earlier analysis of about 620 of the donors applied high-throughput TCR beta sequencing to assess whether each TCR beta V gene segment acted as functional or pseudogenic. Study-wide findings and limitations: When HLA alleles, especially DR and DQ, strongly co-occurred, TCR associations were difficult to assign to individual alleles. Correlated functional status among segregating V segments might be attributable to linkage disequilibrium, but an unknown experimental factor could not be ruled out. Roughly uniform sequencing depth across donors was assumed in presence/absence analyses, although this assumption may not hold. In vitro tests confirmed that a few of the cytomegalovirus-associated TCR beta chains recognize cytomegalovirus antigens. In the study, 150 to 200 TCR beta chains were listed as associated with cytomegalovirus. A later analysis found that TCR association rates varied across HLA loci, with DRB1 alleles showing the most associated TCRs and HLA-C alleles the fewest. Several of the top co-occurrence clusters appeared to be linked to parvovirus B19, influenza, CMV and Epstein-Barr virus, according to a later analysis. This cohort had only TCR beta chains sequenced, and the lack of alpha or paired-chain data limited which features could be detected. An association between a missense DCLRE1C variant and V-gene and J-gene trimming of TCR beta chains was found in a later genetic analysis and replicated in an independent cohort. Specific HLA alleles were associated with some 15,000 TCR beta sequences at a false discovery rate of 0.05 in a later analysis. The earlier analysis of about 600 of the donors excluded roughly 16 rarely observed V segments, including chromosome 9 orphons, because counts were too low. A later analysis found that HLA-associated TCR beta chains were more clonally expanded and had lower generation probabilities than equally common non-associated chains. In an earlier analysis of roughly 500 of the donors, most TCR beta V segments appeared in productive rearrangements about 90% or about 30% of the time, broadly matching IMGT annotations. Most TCR sequences were seen in very few donors, while some public TCRs were found in many individuals. In a later genetic analysis, fewer N-insertions in productive TCRs were reported among donors in an Asian-associated ancestry cluster than the roughly 710-donor mean. According to a later analysis, most CMV-associated TCR beta chains appeared to be HLA-restricted, and the HLA associations seemed to be driven largely by CMV exposure. A further reported finding was that TCR beta sequences accurately predicted the HLA-A and HLA-B alleles for most subjects in the first cohort. A group of highly shared sequence variants was considered likely to be a technical artifact of the sequencing pipeline. Because HLA typing was unavailable for some donors at each locus, only the typed subset was used in association tests. CMV serostatus was the only immune exposure information available for the cohort. It was suggested by the authors that the approach could potentially be generalized to other disease states and immunological phenotypes. Some IMGT-functional V segments, including TRBV6-2 and TRBV6-3, could not be told apart with the 87-base-pair reads, so those segments were excluded. In both the original and validation cohorts, the classifier was reported to diagnose cytomegalovirus status with high specificity and sensitivity.

Libraries were made using the immunoSEQ multiplex PCR assay. The multiplex PCR relied on a mix of 60 forward primers for TCR Vbeta segments and 13 reverse primers for TCR Jbeta segments. The CDR3 region of rearranged TCR beta genes was amplified from genomic DNA by a multiplex PCR assay. On the Illumina HiSeq System, the amplified TCR beta libraries were sequenced as 87-base-pair reads. The original pipeline was this. A later analysis counted approximately 84 million unique TCR beta chains across the 690 or so repertoires, and about 10 million of these chains were shared by at least two donors. Raw reads were error-corrected and collapsed into unique sequences by a nearest-neighbor algorithm in which closely related sequences were merged to remove PCR and sequencing errors. Alignment of CDR3 sequences to IMGT reference sequences was used to assign V, D and J gene segments. For a sequence to be retained, a match of at least six nucleotides was required to both a V gene segment and a J gene segment. A rearrangement was called productive if the CDR3 had no stop codons and remained in frame with V and J, and every other rearrangement was called non-productive. CDR3 was defined by IMGT convention, running from the second conserved V-encoded cysteine to the conserved J-encoded phenylalanine. The earlier analysis of some 580 of the donors excluded any sequence lacking an unambiguous match to a single V gene segment. An earlier analysis of a few hundred of the donors classified V segments as functional when productive rearrangements were above 56.7% and as segregating when the standard deviation between donors was above 5%. A statistical classification framework was built to diagnose cytomegalovirus status from the catalog of TCR beta chain sequences. V and J gene assignment, in a later analysis, came from comparing TCR nucleotide sequences with IMGT/GENE-DB human TR gene sequences. Using the TCRdist pipeline, a later analysis assigned CDR3 sequences along with most-parsimonious VDJ recombination scenarios. In a later analysis, each TCR beta chain was defined by its CDR3 amino acid sequence together with its V-gene family, and reads lacking a unique V-gene family were excluded. To address suspected cross-contamination and a sequencing artifact, a later analysis removed several hundred highly shared, low-generation-probability nucleotide sequences. In a later analysis, a clonal expansion index for each public chain was calculated from normalized within-repertoire ranks of inferred template counts. In a later analysis, generation probabilities were computed with a VDJ recombination model fitted to out-of-frame rearrangements, and the resulting probabilities were checked against IGoR. A later analysis scored TCR-TCR, TCR-HLA and TCR-CMV co-occurrence with hypergeometric tests, applying a repertoire-size bias correction to TCR pairs. A later analysis estimated false discovery rates by permuting HLA or CMV assignments 20 times. A later analysis grouped co-occurring TCRs with DBSCAN, adding TCRdist sequence similarity when clustering within HLA-allele-positive subsets. Repertoires with fewer than 30,000 or more than 120,000 public chains were left out of co-occurrence clustering, as were a handful of repertoires with anomalous nucleotide sharing. Imported from immuneACCESS, the table was reduced by TCRdb to in-frame sequences with V and J called. These copies leave out some clones; in studies compared against another copy, an unresolved V gene accounts for under half, and the cause of the remainder is not known. V, J and clone size reflect that table, while D and trimming were determined from the DNA. In all, the sample holds 150,000 to 200,000 clones, and about four fifths of those were seen once. The ten largest account for about 1.7% of the sample.

This sequence uses TRBV9 and TRBJ2-3, with no confidently assigned D gene. This sequence originates from a woman under 30 in good health and CMV-seronegative. The specimen sequenced was PBMCs. The bases are TGTGCCAGCAGCGAACTTACAGATACGCAGTATTTT. Its translation reads: CASSELTDTQYF.